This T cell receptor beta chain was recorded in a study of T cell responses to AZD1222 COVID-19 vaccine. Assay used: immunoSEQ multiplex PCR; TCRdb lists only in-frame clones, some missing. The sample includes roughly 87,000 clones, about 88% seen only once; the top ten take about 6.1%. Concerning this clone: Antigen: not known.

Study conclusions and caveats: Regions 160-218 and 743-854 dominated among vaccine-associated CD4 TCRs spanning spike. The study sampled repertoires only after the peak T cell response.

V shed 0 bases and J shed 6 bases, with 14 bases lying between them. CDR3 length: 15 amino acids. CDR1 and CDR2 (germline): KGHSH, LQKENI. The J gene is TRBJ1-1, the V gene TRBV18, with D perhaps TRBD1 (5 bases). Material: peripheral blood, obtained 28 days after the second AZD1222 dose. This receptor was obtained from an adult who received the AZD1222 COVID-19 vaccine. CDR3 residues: CASSPPGSREAEAFF. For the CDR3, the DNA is TGTGCCAGCTCACCACCGGGGTCCAGGGAGGCTGAAGCTTTCTTT.